Below are 2 T cell receptor beta chains sequenced from a single sample in a study of blood T cell repertoires in COVID-19. Sequencing was performed with immunoSEQ multiplex PCR; in TCRdb, only in-frame clones are kept and a portion is missing. The sample contains roughly 310,000 clones, over 75% of which appear only once. Sequenced: peripheral blood. The receptors were gathered from a woman between 45 and 60 years old with active or convalescent COVID-19.

The chain joins TRBV18 to TRBJ1-2; D is unclear. CDR1 is KGHSH, CDR2 LQKENI, per germline. This CDR3 has 15 residues. The V gene lost 4 bases and the J gene lost 5 bases, with 17 bases spanning the gap. This CDR3 is CASSLRQSSPYGYTF. The CDR3 region has the DNA TGTGCCAGCTCACTTAGACAATCCTCCCCTTATGGCTACACCTTC.

The genes are TRBV6-5 and TRBJ2-3; D ambiguous. Between the trimmed V and J ends, which lost 7 bases and 2 bases, there was a span of 13 bases. The CDR3 totals 14 residues. The germline CDR1 and CDR2 sequences are MNHEY and SVGAGI. CDR3 DNA sequence: TGTGCCAGCATGCTGAGGCCACCCACAGATACGCAGTATTTT. Translating it yields CASMLRPPTDTQYF.